This is a list of T cell receptor beta chains from one sample in a study of blood T cell repertoires in COVID-19. TCRdb's table, derived via immunoSEQ multiplex PCR, lists solely in-frame clones and lacks some. The sample shows about 190,000 clones, 90% of them seen only once. The sample was peripheral blood. The receptor source for this set is a man aged 50 to 59 with acute or convalescent COVID-19. CDR3s include the opening cysteine and the closing phenylalanine or tryptophan. D genes are given only for firm matches.

D gene,V gene,J gene,CDR3 DNA,CDR3 protein
TRBD1,TRBV19,TRBJ1-2,TGTGCCAGTAGTCGGGGGGACAGGGCCGGTGGCTACACCTTC,CASSRGDRAGGYTF
.,TRBV5-1,TRBJ1-5,TGCGCCAGCAGCGTAGGACCGGGAAGCAATCAGCCCCAGCATTTT,CASSVGPGSNQPQHF
TRBD1,TRBV6-4,TRBJ2-3,TGTGCCAGCAGCACCCGGGACAGGGGGAACACAGATACGCAGTATTTT,CASSTRDRGNTDTQYF
.,TRBV6-5,TRBJ1-2,TGTGCCAGCACTCAGGGGTTATTGGGGAACTATGGCTACACCTTC,CASTQGLLGNYGYTF
.,TRBV20-1,TRBJ1-2,TGCAGTGCTAGTGGTTCGGGACGCGGGGGTTATGGCTACACCTTC,CSASGSGRGGYGYTF
TRBD1,TRBV24-1,TRBJ2-2,TGTGCCACCAGAAAGACAGGGGACACCGGGGAGCTGTTTTTT,CATRKTGDTGELFF
TRBD1,TRBV6-2/TRBV6-3,TRBJ1-1,TGTGCCAGCAGCGACACCCCACCGGACAGGGGAGCTTTCTTT,CASSDTPPDRGAFF
.,TRBV27,TRBJ1-1,TGTGCCAGCAGTTTCCGCCAGGGCTGGGGTGAAGCTTTCTTT,CASSFRQGWGEAFF
.,TRBV7-2,TRBJ2-5,TGTGCCAGCAGCTTAGCTCTGCGGGGTGAGACCCAGTACTTC,CASSLALRGETQYF
.,TRBV4-1,TRBJ2-7,TGCGCCAGCAGCCAACTCACGATCGTGAAAAATATAGCCTACGAGCAGTACTTC,CASSQLTIVKNIAYEQYF
.,TRBV6-5,TRBJ1-6,TGTGCCAGCAGTTACCTACCGAATAATTCACCCCTCCACTTT,CASSYLPNNSPLHF
TRBD1,TRBV9,TRBJ2-1,TGTGCCAGCAGCGTAAACAGGGGGAGTGAGCAGTTCTTC,CASSVNRGSEQFF
.,TRBV19,TRBJ2-1,TGTGCCAGTAGATCCAGGGCCTACAATGAGCAGTTCTTC,CASRSRAYNEQFF
TRBD2,TRBV7-8,TRBJ2-3,TGTGCCAGCAGCTCCCTCCCCAGCGGGACGTACACAGATACGCAGTATTTT,CASSSLPSGTYTDTQYF
TRBD2,TRBV27,TRBJ2-1,TGTGCCAGCAGTAGGTGGTCGACTAGCGGGAGGGCTTACAATGAGCAGTTCTTC,CASSRWSTSGRAYNEQFF
.,TRBV10-3,TRBJ1-4,TGTGCCATCAGCCGGGACACCTCAACTAATGAAAAACTGTTTTTT,CAISRDTSTNEKLFF
.,TRBV25-1,TRBJ1-1,TGTGCCAGCAGCCCTAGGGCAGGGGACGTGGGCACTGAAGCTTTCTTT,CASSPRAGDVGTEAFF
TRBD1,TRBV11-1,TRBJ2-3,TGTGCCAGCAGCTTAGCGAGGGGACAGGGTGTAGATACGCAGTATTTT,CASSLARGQGVDTQYF
TRBD1,TRBV5-1,TRBJ1-4,TGCGCCAGCAGCTTGGCCCCGGACAGGATAAATGAAAAACTGTTTTTT,CASSLAPDRINEKLFF
.,TRBV7-2,TRBJ1-6,TGTGCCAGCAGCTTAGGCGGAAGCTCCTATAATTCACCCCTCCACTTT,CASSLGGSSYNSPLHF